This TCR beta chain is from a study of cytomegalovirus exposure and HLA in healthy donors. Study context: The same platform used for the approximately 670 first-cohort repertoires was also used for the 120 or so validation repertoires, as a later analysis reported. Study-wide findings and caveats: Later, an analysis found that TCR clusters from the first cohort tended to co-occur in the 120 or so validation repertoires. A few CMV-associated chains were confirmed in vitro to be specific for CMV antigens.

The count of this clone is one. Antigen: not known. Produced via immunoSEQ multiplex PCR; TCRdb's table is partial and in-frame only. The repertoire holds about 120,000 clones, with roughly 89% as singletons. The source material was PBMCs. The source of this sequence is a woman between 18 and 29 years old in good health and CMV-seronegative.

CDR3 amino acids: CASSQEAGYNSPLHF. The CDR3 bases are TGCGCCAGCAGCCAAGAAGCAGGGTACAATTCACCCCTCCACTTT. The gene calls are TRBV4-1 and TRBJ1-6; weak D call: TRBD1 (5 bases). The CDR3 extends over 15 amino acids. The germline CDR1 and CDR2 sequences are MGHRA and YSYEKL. Trimming pared 0 bases from V and 7 bases from J, leaving 10 bases between.